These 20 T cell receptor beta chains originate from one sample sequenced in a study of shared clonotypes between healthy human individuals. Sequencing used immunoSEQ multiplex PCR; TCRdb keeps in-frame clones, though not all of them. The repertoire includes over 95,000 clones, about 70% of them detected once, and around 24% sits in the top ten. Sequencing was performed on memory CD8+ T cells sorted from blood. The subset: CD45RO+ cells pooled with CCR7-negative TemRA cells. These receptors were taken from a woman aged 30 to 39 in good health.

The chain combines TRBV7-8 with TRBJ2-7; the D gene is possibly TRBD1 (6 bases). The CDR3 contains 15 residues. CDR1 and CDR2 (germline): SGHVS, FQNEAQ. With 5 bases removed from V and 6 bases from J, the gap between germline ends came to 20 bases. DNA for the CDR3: TGTGCCAGCAGCACCCAGCCAACGGGACAAGGCGAGCAGTACTTC. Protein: CASSTQPTGQGEQYF.

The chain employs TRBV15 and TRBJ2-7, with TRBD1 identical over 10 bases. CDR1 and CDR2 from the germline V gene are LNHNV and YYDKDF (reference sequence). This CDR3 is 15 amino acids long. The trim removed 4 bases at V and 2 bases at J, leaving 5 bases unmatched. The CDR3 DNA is TGTGCCACCAGCAAAGGGACAGGGGAGGCCTACGAGCAGTACTTC. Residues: CATSKGTGEAYEQYF.

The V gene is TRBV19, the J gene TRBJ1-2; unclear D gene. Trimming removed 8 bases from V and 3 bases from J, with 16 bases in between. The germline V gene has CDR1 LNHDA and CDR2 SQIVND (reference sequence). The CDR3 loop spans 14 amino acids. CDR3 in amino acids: CASLKVEGHYGYTF. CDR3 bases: TGTGCCAGTCTAAAGGTAGAGGGCCACTATGGCTACACCTTC.

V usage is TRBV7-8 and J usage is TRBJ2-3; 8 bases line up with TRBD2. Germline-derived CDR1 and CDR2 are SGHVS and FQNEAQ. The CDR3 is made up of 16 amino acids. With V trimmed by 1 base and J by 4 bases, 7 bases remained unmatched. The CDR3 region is CASSLVGLEGPDTQYF. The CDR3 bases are TGTGCCAGCAGCTTAGTGGGACTAGAGGGGCCAGATACGCAGTATTTT.

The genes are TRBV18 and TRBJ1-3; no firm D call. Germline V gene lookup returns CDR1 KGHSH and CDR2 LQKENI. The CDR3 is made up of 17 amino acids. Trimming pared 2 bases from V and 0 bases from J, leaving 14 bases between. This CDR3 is CASSPGEGPTSGNTIYF. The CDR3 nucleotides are TGTGCCAGCTCACCAGGGGAAGGGCCCACCTCTGGAAACACCATATATTTT.

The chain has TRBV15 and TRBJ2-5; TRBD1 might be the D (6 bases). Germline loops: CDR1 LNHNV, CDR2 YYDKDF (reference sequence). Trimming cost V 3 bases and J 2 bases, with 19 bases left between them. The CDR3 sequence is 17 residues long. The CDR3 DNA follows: TGTGCCACCAGCAGGCTCACAGGGACCCCCTATCAAGAGACCCAGTACTTC. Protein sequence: CATSRLTGTPYQETQYF.

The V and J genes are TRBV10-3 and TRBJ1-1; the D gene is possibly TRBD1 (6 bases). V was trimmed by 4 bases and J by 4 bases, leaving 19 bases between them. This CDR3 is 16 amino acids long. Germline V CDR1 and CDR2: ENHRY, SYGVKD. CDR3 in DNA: TGTGCCATCAGTGGGACAGTCCCCCCCTCGACCACTGAAGCTTTCTTT. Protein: CAISGTVPPSTTEAFF.

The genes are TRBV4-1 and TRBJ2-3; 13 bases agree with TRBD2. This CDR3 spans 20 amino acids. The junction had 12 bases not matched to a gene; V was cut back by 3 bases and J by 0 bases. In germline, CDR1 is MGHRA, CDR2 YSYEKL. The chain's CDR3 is CASSHALIGTSGISTDTQYF. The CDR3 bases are TGCGCCAGCAGCCATGCTCTCATCGGGACTAGCGGGATCAGCACAGATACGCAGTATTTT.

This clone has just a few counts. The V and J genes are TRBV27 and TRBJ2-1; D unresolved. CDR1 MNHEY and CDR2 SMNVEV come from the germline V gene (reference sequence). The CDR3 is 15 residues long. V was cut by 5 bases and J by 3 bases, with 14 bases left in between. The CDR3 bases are TGTGCCAGCAGTCAAACTGGCGGTCTCTACAATGAGCAGTTCTTC. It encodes CASSQTGGLYNEQFF.

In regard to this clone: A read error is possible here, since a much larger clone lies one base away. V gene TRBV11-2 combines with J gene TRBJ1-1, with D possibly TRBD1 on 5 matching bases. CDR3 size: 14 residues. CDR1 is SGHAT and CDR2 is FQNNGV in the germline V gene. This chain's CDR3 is CASSPGLRNTETFF. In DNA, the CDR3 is TGTGCCAGCAGCCCGGGACTCAGGAACACTGAAACTTTCTTT.

The CDR3 is CASSPQETSGQETQYF. CDR3 in DNA: TGTGCCAGCTCACCACAGGAGACTAGCGGACAAGAGACCCAGTACTTC. The chain uses TRBV18 and TRBJ2-5, with 9 bases lining up with TRBD2. This CDR3 spans 16 amino acids. Germline CDR1 and CDR2: KGHSH and LQKENI. The ends lost 1 base at V and 2 bases at J; junction bases unmatched: 5.

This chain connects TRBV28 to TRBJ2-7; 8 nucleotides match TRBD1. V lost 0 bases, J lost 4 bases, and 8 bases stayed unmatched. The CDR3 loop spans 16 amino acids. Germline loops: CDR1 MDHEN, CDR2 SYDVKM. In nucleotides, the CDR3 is TGTGCCAGCAGTTTATGGAGGACAGGGCTGAGGTACGAGCAGTACTTC. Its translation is CASSLWRTGLRYEQYF.

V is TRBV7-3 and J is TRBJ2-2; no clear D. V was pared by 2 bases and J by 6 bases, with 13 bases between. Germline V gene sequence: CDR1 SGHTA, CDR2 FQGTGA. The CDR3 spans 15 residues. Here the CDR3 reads CASSLGMMVAGELFF. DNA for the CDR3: TGTGCCAGCAGCTTAGGCATGATGGTAGCCGGGGAGCTGTTTTTT.

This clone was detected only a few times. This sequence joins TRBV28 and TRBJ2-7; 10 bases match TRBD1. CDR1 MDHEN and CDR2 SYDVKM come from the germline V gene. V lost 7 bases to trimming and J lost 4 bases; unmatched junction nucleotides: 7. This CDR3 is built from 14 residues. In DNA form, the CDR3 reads TGTGCCAGCACCGGACAGGGGGGCCTGTACGAGCAGTACTTC. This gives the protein CASTGQGGLYEQYF.

CDR3 bases: TGTGCCACCAGCAGAGATTTCGACAGGTCCACAGCCAAAAACATTCAGTACTTC. Its protein is CATSRDFDRSTAKNIQYF. This sequence joins TRBV15 and TRBJ2-4; D might be TRBD1 (6 bases). With 0 bases removed from V and 0 bases from J, the gap between germline ends came to 15 bases. This CDR3 is 18 amino acids long. The germline V gene has CDR1 LNHNV and CDR2 YYDKDF (reference sequence).

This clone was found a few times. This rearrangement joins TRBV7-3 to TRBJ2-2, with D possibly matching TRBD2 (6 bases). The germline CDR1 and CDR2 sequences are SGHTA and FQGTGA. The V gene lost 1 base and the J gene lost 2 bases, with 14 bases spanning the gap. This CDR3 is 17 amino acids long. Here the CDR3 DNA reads TGTGCCAGCAGCTTAATCGTTTCGCGGGGAAACACCGGGGAGCTGTTTTTT. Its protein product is CASSLIVSRGNTGELFF. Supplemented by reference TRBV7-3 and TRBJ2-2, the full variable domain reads GAGVSQTPSNKVTEKGKYVELRCDPISGHTALYWYRQSLGQGPEFLIYFQGTGAADDSGLPNDRFFAVRPEGSVSTLKIQRTERGDSAVYLCASSLIVSRGNTGELFFGEGSRLTVL.

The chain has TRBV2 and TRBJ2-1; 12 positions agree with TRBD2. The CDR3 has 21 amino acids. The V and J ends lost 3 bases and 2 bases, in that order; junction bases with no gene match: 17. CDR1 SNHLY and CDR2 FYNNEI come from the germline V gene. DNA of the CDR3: TGTGCCAGCAGTGAGTTAGTCGGACTAGCGGGATGGCGGATGACCTACAATGAGCAGTTCTTC. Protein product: CASSELVGLAGWRMTYNEQFF.

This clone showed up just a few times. The CDR3 bases are TGTGCCAGCAGTATAAAGGACACAGATACGCAGTATTTT. The encoded protein is CASSIKDTDTQYF. The chain combines TRBV6-4 with TRBJ2-3; D gene unclear. This CDR3 is 13 amino acids long. V lost 5 bases to trimming and J lost 2 bases, with 8 bases between them. CDR1 and CDR2 (germline): MRHNA, SNTAGT.

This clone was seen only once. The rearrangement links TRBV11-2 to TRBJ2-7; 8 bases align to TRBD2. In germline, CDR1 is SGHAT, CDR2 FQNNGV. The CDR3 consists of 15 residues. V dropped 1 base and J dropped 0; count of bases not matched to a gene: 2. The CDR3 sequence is CASSLGGGSSYEQYF. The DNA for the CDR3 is TGTGCCAGCAGCTTAGGCGGGGGGAGCTCCTACGAGCAGTACTTC.

The CDR3 region has the DNA TGCGCCAGCAGCCCTAGCGGGTTAGCCGGGGGGTACCAAGAGACCCAGTACTTC. As protein: CASSPSGLAGGYQETQYF. This chain uses TRBV5-1 with TRBJ2-5; 8 nucleotides match TRBD2. With 4 bases clipped from V and 0 bases from J, the junction kept 14 bases outside the gene matches. This CDR3 has 18 amino acids. Germline CDR1 SGHRS, CDR2 YFSETQ.